The 25 T cell receptor beta chains in this list originate from one sample, sequenced in a study of graft-versus-host responses after intestinal transplantation. Clones were sequenced by immunoSEQ multiplex PCR, and TCRdb holds only the in-frame ones, with some missing. The sample shows under 95,000 clones, around 90% of them seen only once. These receptors lack a known antigen. Here the sequenced sample was unstimulated CD4+ T cells sorted from spleen or lymph node cells, taken before transplant. These receptors came from a human donor who was the organ donor for an intestinal transplant.

J is TRBJ2-3 and V is TRBV5-1, with no clear D. The CDR3 loop spans 15 amino acids. Germline loops: CDR1 SGHRS, CDR2 YFSETQ. The germline V and J ends were trimmed by 4 bases and 1 base, with 13 bases remaining between them. As DNA, the CDR3 is TGCGCCAGCAGCCCCCTTGGCTCTGGCACAGATACGCAGTATTTT. It yields the protein CASSPLGSGTDTQYF. The complete variable domain, with remaining parts taken from reference TRBV5-1 and TRBJ2-3, reads KAGVTQTPRYLIKTRGQQVTLSCSPISGHRSVSWYQQTPGQGLQFLFEYFSETQRNKGNFPGRFSGRQFSNSRSEMNVSTLELGDSALYLCASSPLGSGTDTQYFGPGTRLTVL.

The chain combines TRBV5-4 with TRBJ2-5, with a weak D call TRBD2 (7 bases). The germline V and J ends were trimmed by 0 bases and 6 bases, with 12 bases remaining between them. The CDR3 is 14 amino acids. Germline V gene lookup returns CDR1 SGHNT and CDR2 YYREEE (reference sequence). CDR3 nucleotides: TGTGCCAGCAGCTTGGCTGGGGGGGCAAAGACCCAGTACTTC. It encodes CASSLAGGAKTQYF. The variable domain in full, completed from reference TRBV5-4 and TRBJ2-5, reads ETGVTQSPTHLIKTRGQQVTLRCSSQSGHNTVSWYQQALGQGPQFIFQYYREEENGRGNFPPRFSGLQFPNYSSELNVNALELDDSALYLCASSLAGGAKTQYFGPGTRLLVL.

The chain joins TRBV10-3 to TRBJ1-2; 7 bases map to TRBD1. V gave up 6 bases and J gave up 2 bases; unmatched junction bases: 6. There are 14 residues in the CDR3. Germline-derived CDR1 and CDR2 are ENHRY and SYGVKD. The CDR3 DNA is TGTGCCATCAGCCGACAGGGAAGCAACTATGGCTACACCTTC. The encoded protein is CAISRQGSNYGYTF.

The gene calls are TRBV21-1 and TRBJ2-7; the listed D gene, TRBD2, was not tested against the DNA. TRBV21-1 is given as a pseudogene. The CDR3 sequence is 17 residues long. CDR3 DNA: TGTGCCAGCAGCAAAAGATCCCCTAGCTGGGGCTCCTACGAGCAGTACTTC. It codes for CASSKRSPSWGSYEQYF.

The rearrangement joins TRBV5-1 to TRBJ2-7, with TRBD2 identical over 16 bases. Per germline, CDR1 SGHRS and CDR2 YFSETQ. V lost 4 bases, J lost 5 bases, and 6 bases stayed unmatched. This CDR3 has 16 amino acids. The CDR3 bases are TGCGCCAGCAGCCCTGGGACTAGCGGGGGGGGAGACGAGCAGTACTTC. This codes for CASSPGTSGGGDEQYF. The variable domain in full, completed from reference TRBV5-1 and TRBJ2-7, reads KAGVTQTPRYLIKTRGQQVTLSCSPISGHRSVSWYQQTPGQGLQFLFEYFSETQRNKGNFPGRFSGRQFSNSRSEMNVSTLELGDSALYLCASSPGTSGGGDEQYFGPGTRLTVT.

This chain links TRBV11-3 with TRBJ2-1; TRBD2 matches 7 bases. The junction had 10 bases not matched to a gene; V was cut back by 1 base and J by 7 bases. The length of the CDR3 is 16 residues. Germline V gene sequence: CDR1 SGHNT, CDR2 YENEEA. CDR3 amino acids: CASSLGGGRARNEQFF. In DNA, the CDR3 is TGTGCCAGCAGCTTAGGGGGAGGGAGAGCGAGGAATGAGCAGTTCTTC.

This sequence joins TRBV5-4 and TRBJ1-1; D is unresolved. The V gene lost 4 bases and the J gene lost 5 bases, with 18 bases spanning the gap. Germline V gene sequence: CDR1 SGHNT, CDR2 YYREEE (reference sequence). The CDR3 sequence is 15 residues long. In DNA, the CDR3 is TGTGCCAGCAGCCCGTCCGGGATAGGGAAAACTGAAGCTTTCTTT. Protein: CASSPSGIGKTEAFF.

V is TRBV28 and J is TRBJ2-7, with D possibly matching TRBD1 (5 bases). V lost 7 bases, J lost 6 bases, and 16 bases lay in between. The CDR3 has 13 residues. Germline V gene sequence: CDR1 MDHEN, CDR2 SYDVKM. CDR3 coding DNA: TGTGCCAGCACCACAGGTGGGTCTGCCGAGCAGTACTTC. It is translated as CASTTGGSAEQYF.

The J gene is TRBJ2-7, the V gene TRBV7-2, with TRBD1 identical over 7 bases. The germline V gene has CDR1 SGHTA and CDR2 FQGNSA. Trimming at V came to 2 bases and at J to 1 base, leaving 2 bases not matched to a gene. This CDR3 is built from 14 residues. CDR3 sequence reads: CASSLNRGSYEQYF. The CDR3 DNA reads TGTGCCAGCAGCTTAAACAGGGGATCCTACGAGCAGTACTTC.

This sequence joins TRBV5-4 and TRBJ1-2, with D tentatively TRBD1 (6 bases). The CDR3 loop spans 15 amino acids. Trimming left V 4 bases short and J 0 bases short, with 13 bases between. Germline values: CDR1 SGHNT, CDR2 YYREEE (reference sequence). For the CDR3, the DNA is TGTGCCAGCAGCGCACAGGGATCAGCTAACTATGGCTACACCTTC. This gives the protein CASSAQGSANYGYTF.

The V and J genes are TRBV10-3 and TRBJ2-3; 7 bases map to TRBD2. Trimming removed 3 bases from V and 1 base from J; junction bases left unmatched: 7. Germline loops: CDR1 ENHRY, CDR2 SYGVKD. This CDR3 is 16 amino acids long. The CDR3 nucleotides are TGTGCCATCAGTGATCCGGCGGGAGAGGGCACAGATACGCAGTATTTT. This gives the protein CAISDPAGEGTDTQYF.

The V and J genes are TRBV11-1 and TRBJ2-1, with 11 nucleotides matching TRBD2. Losses at the gene ends were 5 bases for V and 4 bases for J; bases not matched to a gene: 7. Germline V gives CDR1 SGHAT, CDR2 FQDESV (reference sequence). The CDR3 extends over 16 amino acids. For the CDR3, the DNA is TGTGCCAGCAGCCATACCGGGACTAGCGGTTACAATGAGCAGTTCTTC. Amino acids: CASSHTGTSGYNEQFF. Full variable domain (rest looked up from reference TRBV11-1 and TRBJ2-1): EAEVAQSPRYKITEKSQAVAFWCDPISGHATLYWYRQILGQGPELLVQFQDESVVDDSQLPKDRFSAERLKGVDSTLKIQPAELGDSAMYLCASSHTGTSGYNEQFFGPGTRLTVL.

The rearrangement joins TRBV19 to TRBJ2-7; 8 bases agree with TRBD2. Germline trimming cut 4 bases from V and 3 bases from J; bases unmatched to any gene: 5. Per germline, CDR1 LNHDA and CDR2 SQIVND (reference sequence). CDR3 length: 14 residues. As DNA, the CDR3 is TGTGCCAGTAGTACATCTAGCGGGTACTACGAGCAGTACTTC. Amino acids: CASSTSSGYYEQYF.

The J gene is TRBJ2-5, the V gene TRBV14; TRBD1 matches at 10 bases. The V gene end was trimmed by 4 bases and the J gene end by 5 bases; junction bases not matched to a gene: 4. The CDR3 is 14 amino acids. The V gene's germline CDR1 is SGHDN and CDR2 FVKESK. CDR3 residues: CASSRTGGSETQYF. In DNA form, the CDR3 reads TGTGCCAGCAGCCGGACAGGGGGATCGGAGACCCAGTACTTC.

The genes are TRBV28 and TRBJ2-7; no clear D. Germline values: CDR1 MDHEN, CDR2 SYDVKM. The length of the CDR3 is 13 residues. Trimming left V 4 bases short and J 2 bases short, with 9 bases between. The CDR3 loop reads CASSSYRAYEQYF. The CDR3 bases are TGTGCCAGCAGTTCGTACCGGGCCTACGAGCAGTACTTC.

This clone was seen a single time. V gene TRBV2 combines with J gene TRBJ1-2; D might be TRBD1 (5 bases). V was cut by 4 bases and J by 0 bases, with 9 bases left in between. The CDR3 is 14 amino acids. Germline lookup yields CDR1 SNHLY and CDR2 FYNNEI. Here the CDR3 reads CASSAEGANYGYTF. The CDR3 nucleotides read TGTGCCAGCAGTGCAGAAGGGGCTAACTATGGCTACACCTTC.

The chain carries TRBV9 and TRBJ2-1; TRBD2 aligns across 10 bases. This CDR3 contains 16 residues. V lost 0 bases and J lost 7; bases outside the gene matches: 7. Germline V gene data show CDR1 as SGDLS and CDR2 as YYNGEE. The DNA of the CDR3 is TGTGCCAGCAGCGTAGGAGGGGGACTAGCGAGGAATGAGCAGTTCTTC. Amino acids: CASSVGGGLARNEQFF.

This sequence joins TRBV6-6 and TRBJ2-7; TRBD1 matches at 7 bases. The CDR3 totals 13 residues. V shed 7 bases, J shed 13 bases, and the junction held 16 bases outside the gene matches. Per germline, CDR1 MNHNY and CDR2 SVGAGI (reference sequence). The CDR3 is CASNITPGQLVYF. CDR3 bases: TGTGCCAGCAATATAACTCCGGGACAGTTAGTCTACTTC.

As regards this clone: Additional DNA sequences in this sample encode the identical CDR3. The chain has TRBV9 and TRBJ1-5; D unclear. This CDR3 has 13 amino acids. Trimming removed 0 bases at V and 5 bases at J, with 6 bases between. Germline V gene sequence: CDR1 SGDLS, CDR2 YYNGEE. The CDR3: CASSVAPDQPQHF. As DNA, the CDR3 is TGTGCCAGCAGCGTAGCTCCGGATCAGCCCCAGCATTTT.

The V and J genes are TRBV5-4 and TRBJ2-1, with 7 bases matching TRBD1. Unmatched junction bases numbered 2, after V lost 2 bases and J lost 0 bases. CDR3 length: 15 residues. Germline V CDR1 and CDR2: SGHNT, YYREEE (reference sequence). CDR3 in amino acids: CASSFPGGSYNEQFF. The CDR3 DNA sequence: TGTGCCAGCAGCTTTCCAGGGGGCTCCTACAATGAGCAGTTCTTC.

The chain combines TRBV15 with TRBJ2-1, with 14 nucleotides matching TRBD2. CDR3 length equals 16 residues. J was trimmed by 4 bases and V by 1 base; bases with no gene match: 0. Germline V gives CDR1 LNHNV, CDR2 YYDKDF (reference sequence). CDR3 protein: CATSRGLAGGYNEQFF. The CDR3 DNA sequence: TGTGCCACCAGCAGAGGACTAGCGGGAGGGTACAATGAGCAGTTCTTC.

This clone was observed a few times. The chain is built from TRBV7-3 and TRBJ2-1; 10 bases match TRBD2. V was clipped by 7 bases and J by 4 bases; unmatched bases: 4. The germline V gene has CDR1 SGHTA and CDR2 FQGTGA. There are 14 residues in the CDR3. CDR3 region: CASITSGTYNEQFF. CDR3 in DNA: TGTGCCAGCATCACTAGCGGGACTTACAATGAGCAGTTCTTC.

J is TRBJ2-2 and V is TRBV5-6; 9 bases agree with TRBD2. The CDR3 length is 15 residues. V dropped 4 bases and J dropped 7; count of bases not matched to a gene: 8. Germline V gene data show CDR1 as SGHDT and CDR2 as YYEEEE. In DNA, the CDR3 is TGTGCCAGCAGCCTATATAGCGGGAGTGGCGGGGAGCTGTTTTTT. Translated: CASSLYSGSGGELFF.

V and J are TRBV6-5 and TRBJ1-5; 8 bases are shared with TRBD1. The germline V gene has CDR1 MNHEY and CDR2 SVGAGI. This CDR3 is 14 amino acids long. V shed 5 bases, J shed 4 bases, and the junction held 4 bases outside the gene matches. CDR3 sequence: CASSPDRGNQPQHF. The CDR3 DNA is TGTGCCAGCAGTCCTGACAGGGGTAATCAGCCCCAGCATTTT.

The chain joins TRBV7-9 to TRBJ1-2, with D perhaps matching TRBD1 (6 bases). The CDR3 length is 14 residues. The germline CDR1 and CDR2 sequences are SEHNR and FQNEAQ (reference sequence). V lost 0 bases, J lost 5 bases, and 10 bases lay in between. The CDR3 protein is CASSLAGTYYGYTF. The CDR3 coding sequence is TGTGCCAGCAGCTTAGCGGGGACATATTATGGCTACACCTTC.